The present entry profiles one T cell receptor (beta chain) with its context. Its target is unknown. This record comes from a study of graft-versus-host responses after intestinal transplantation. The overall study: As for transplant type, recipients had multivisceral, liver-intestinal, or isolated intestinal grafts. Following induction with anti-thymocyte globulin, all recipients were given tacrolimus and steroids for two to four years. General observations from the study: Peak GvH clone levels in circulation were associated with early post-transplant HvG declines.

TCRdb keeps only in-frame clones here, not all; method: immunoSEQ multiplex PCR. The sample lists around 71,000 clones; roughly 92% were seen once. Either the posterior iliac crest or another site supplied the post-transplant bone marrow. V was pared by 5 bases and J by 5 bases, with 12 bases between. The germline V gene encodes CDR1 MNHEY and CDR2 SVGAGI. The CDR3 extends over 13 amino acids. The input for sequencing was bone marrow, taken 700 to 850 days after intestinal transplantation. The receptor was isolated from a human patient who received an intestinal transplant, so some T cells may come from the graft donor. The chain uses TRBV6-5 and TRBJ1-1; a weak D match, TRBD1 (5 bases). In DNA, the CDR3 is TGTGCCAGCAGTGGCCGACAGTTGACTGAAGCTTTCTTT. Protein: CASSGRQLTEAFF.